Following are 7 T cell receptor beta chains from one sample sequenced in a study of blood T cell repertoires in COVID-19. Only in-frame clones appear in the TCRdb table, and some are missing; sequencing was by immunoSEQ multiplex PCR. This sample has some 90,000 clones, with 80% to 90% found just once. Input material: peripheral blood. The origin of the receptors is an elderly woman with acute or convalescent COVID-19.

The rearrangement uses TRBV5-1 and TRBJ2-1; 10 nucleotides match TRBD2. CDR3 length equals 15 residues. With V trimmed by 1 base and J by 4 bases, 2 bases remained unmatched. The germline V gene has CDR1 SGHRS and CDR2 YFSETQ. The CDR3 loop is CASSLNSGGYNEQFF. The CDR3, as DNA: TGCGCCAGCAGCTTGAATAGCGGGGGGTACAATGAGCAGTTCTTC.

The rearrangement uses TRBV5-4 and TRBJ2-3; D ambiguous. From germline, CDR1 is SGHNT and CDR2 YYREEE (reference sequence). V was shortened by 0 bases and J by 0 bases, with 5 bases between the two germline ends. The CDR3 loop spans 14 amino acids. The CDR3 spells CASSLERSTDTQYF. The DNA for the CDR3 is TGTGCCAGCAGCTTGGAGAGGAGCACAGATACGCAGTATTTT.

The chain carries TRBV5-6 and TRBJ1-6; 10 nucleotides align to TRBD1. The V gene end was trimmed by 4 bases and the J gene end by 6 bases; junction bases not matched to a gene: 1. Germline V gene data show CDR1 as SGHDT and CDR2 as YYEEEE. The CDR3 totals 14 residues. As DNA, the CDR3 is TGTGCCAGCAGCCGGGACAGGGGTAATTCACCCCTCCACTTT. Protein: CASSRDRGNSPLHF. Combining the CDR3 with reference TRBV5-6 and TRBJ1-6 gives the whole variable domain DAGVTQSPTHLIKTRGQQVTLRCSPKSGHDTVSWYQQALGQGPQFIFQYYEEEERQRGNFPDRFSGHQFPNYSSELNVNALLLGDSALYLCASSRDRGNSPLHFGNGTRLTVT.

This rearrangement joins TRBV6-4 to TRBJ2-3; no clear D gene. This CDR3 is 14 amino acids long. From germline, CDR1 is MRHNA and CDR2 SNTAGT. The ends were cut back, 4 bases at V and 7 bases at J, with 15 bases in the middle. This chain's CDR3 is CASSVYSTAHTQYF. CDR3 DNA: TGTGCCAGCAGTGTGTACTCAACTGCACATACGCAGTATTTT.

This chain joins TRBV5-4 and TRBJ1-2; TRBD1 is a possible D gene (6 bases). V lost 2 bases and J 5 bases, leaving 10 bases between the germline ends. Germline V lookup: CDR1 SGHNT, CDR2 YYREEE (reference sequence). The CDR3 extends over 13 amino acids. DNA for the CDR3: TGTGCCAGCAGCTTACAGGGTGGATATGGCTACACCTTC. Amino acids: CASSLQGGYGYTF.

The gene calls are TRBV3-1 (or the pseudogene TRBV3-2) and TRBJ2-7; 8 bases fit TRBD1. The CDR3 extends over 16 amino acids. J was trimmed by 1 base and V by 5 bases; bases with no gene match: 10. Germline CDR1 is LGHDT and CDR2 is YNNKEL (reference sequence). The CDR3 sequence is CASSGRQGPSSYEQYF. The CDR3 nucleotides read TGTGCCAGCAGCGGTAGACAGGGGCCATCTTCCTACGAGCAGTACTTC.

The gene calls are TRBV3-1 (or the pseudogene TRBV3-2) and TRBJ2-2, with 8 positions matching TRBD2. This CDR3 has 16 residues. V shed 4 bases, J shed 6 bases, and the junction held 10 bases outside the gene matches. Germline CDR1 reads LGHDT; CDR2 reads YNNKEL (reference sequence). This CDR3 reads CASSLSGTRTAGELFF. CDR3 bases: TGTGCCAGCAGCCTTTCCGGGACTAGAACCGCCGGGGAGCTGTTTTTT.